Below are 22 T cell receptor beta chains sequenced from a single sample in a study of shared clonotypes between healthy human individuals. Sequencing used immunoSEQ multiplex PCR; TCRdb keeps in-frame clones, though not all of them. The table includes roughly 680,000 clones, 72% detected once. The specimen sequenced was memory CD4+ T cells sorted from blood. Specified subset: CD45RA-negative fraction. The receptors shown here come from a woman in her thirties in good health.

The chain joins TRBV18 to TRBJ2-2, with a weak D call TRBD1 (6 bases). Germline V gene lookup returns CDR1 KGHSH and CDR2 LQKENI. CDR3 length: 17 amino acids. Trimming pared 2 bases from V and 4 bases from J, leaving 17 bases between. The CDR3 DNA reads as TGTGCCAGCTCACCAGTAAATATGGACAGAATCACCGGGGAGCTGTTTTTT. Translation: CASSPVNMDRITGELFF.

V usage is TRBV6-1 and J usage is TRBJ1-2; TRBD1 aligns across 9 bases. The CDR3 is made up of 14 amino acids. Germline CDR1 MNHNS, CDR2 SASEGT. Trimming cost V 4 bases and J 7 bases; bases outside gene matches: 7. CDR3 protein: CASSGGQGTGGYTF. CDR3 coding DNA: TGTGCCAGCAGTGGAGGACAGGGGACCGGTGGCTACACCTTC.

A few counts support this clone. The chain joins TRBV19 to TRBJ1-5; D possibly corresponds to TRBD1 (5 bases). The CDR3 totals 14 residues. V shed 3 bases and J shed 2 bases, with 8 bases lying between them. Germline values: CDR1 LNHDA, CDR2 SQIVND (reference sequence). The DNA of the CDR3 is TGTGCCAGTAGTATTACGGGACGCAATCAGCCCCAGCATTTT. Encoded protein: CASSITGRNQPQHF.

The chain employs TRBV11-2 and TRBJ2-7; 10 bases fit TRBD1. The CDR3 is 16 residues long. Germline CDR1 is SGHAT and CDR2 is FQNNGV. The V segment lost 0 bases and the J segment 2 bases; nucleotides outside the gene matches: 4. As DNA, the CDR3 is TGTGCCAGCAGCTTAGAGGTTGACAGGGGGCCCTACGAGCAGTACTTC. This translates into CASSLEVDRGPYEQYF.

This clone appeared many times. The chain uses TRBV7-2 and TRBJ1-1; 9 nucleotides line up with TRBD1. Germline V gene lookup returns CDR1 SGHTA and CDR2 FQGNSA. After removal of 5 bases from V and 9 bases from J, the junction contained 4 bases not matched to a gene. There are 12 residues in the CDR3. In DNA form, the CDR3 reads TGTGCCAGCAGCCGGACAGGGGTGAAAGCTTTCTTT. Translated, it gives CASSRTGVKAFF.

As regards this clone: Other DNA sequences in the same sample also yield this CDR3. This chain connects TRBV18 to TRBJ1-3, with TRBD1 as a possible D gene (6 bases). The CDR3 extends over 15 amino acids. V shed 2 bases and J shed 2 bases, with 10 bases lying between them. CDR1 is KGHSH and CDR2 is LQKENI in the germline V gene. The CDR3 spells CASSPGPGAGNTIYF. Written as DNA, the CDR3 is TGTGCCAGCTCACCAGGGCCAGGGGCTGGAAACACCATATATTTT.

This chain connects TRBV7-9 to TRBJ2-1; D may be TRBD1 (5 bases). The V end was cut by 0 bases, the J end by 6 bases, with 9 bases between. Looked up from germline, CDR1 is SEHNR and CDR2 is FQNEAQ (reference sequence). CDR3 length: 14 residues. DNA for the CDR3: TGTGCCAGCAGCTTAGCGGGGCTAACCAATGAGCAGTTCTTC. Residues: CASSLAGLTNEQFF. Drawing the rest from reference TRBV7-9 and TRBJ2-1, the complete variable domain is DTGVSQNPRHKITKRGQNVTFRCDPISEHNRLYWYRQTLGQGPEFLTYFQNEAQLEKSRLLSDRFSAERPKGSFSTLEIQRTEQGDSAMYLCASSLAGLTNEQFFGPGTRLTVL.

This clone was detected once. This chain links TRBV5-5 with TRBJ2-3; the match to TRBD2 covers 7 bases. The CDR3 length is 16 residues. Germline assignment: CDR1 SGHKS and CDR2 YYEKEE (reference sequence). V trimming: 0 bases; J trimming: 5 bases; junction bases outside the gene matches: 9. As DNA, the CDR3 is TGTGCCAGCAGCTTGGAAGCTAGCGGAGACGGAGATACGCAGTATTTT. Its translation is CASSLEASGDGDTQYF.

V and J are TRBV12-5 and TRBJ2-5; maybe TRBD2 (6 bases). This CDR3 comprises 18 residues. Trimming shortened V by 2 bases and J by 5 bases, and 24 bases separated the two germline ends. CDR1 is LGHNT and CDR2 is FRNRAP in the germline V gene. CDR3 sequence: CASGLILGQGGGLETQYF. The CDR3 nucleotides read TGTGCTAGTGGTTTGATTCTCGGGCAGGGCGGAGGGCTGGAGACCCAGTACTTC. Based on the CDR3 plus reference TRBV12-5 and TRBJ2-5, the full variable domain is DARVTQTPRHKVTEMGQEVTMRCQPILGHNTVFWYRQTMMQGLELLAYFRNRAPLDDSGMPKDRFSAEMPDATLATLKIQPSEPRDSAVYFCASGLILGQGGGLETQYFGPGTRLLVL.

V usage is TRBV28 and J usage is TRBJ1-1, with 9 bases fitting TRBD1. Germline loops: CDR1 MDHEN, CDR2 SYDVKM. The CDR3 contains 16 residues. Trimming cost V 2 bases and J 0 bases; bases outside gene matches: 4. For the CDR3, the DNA is TGTGCCAGCAGTTTACGGGACAGGGATATGAACACTGAAGCTTTCTTT. Residues: CASSLRDRDMNTEAFF.

This rearrangement joins TRBV25-1 to TRBJ2-1, with a tentative D call TRBD1 (6 bases). Looked up from germline, CDR1 is MGHDK and CDR2 is SYGVNS. This CDR3 is built from 12 residues. Trimming shortened V by 8 bases and J by 3 bases, and 8 bases separated the two germline ends. The CDR3 DNA reads TGTGCCAGCCGGGACAACTACAATGAGCAGTTCTTC. This encodes CASRDNYNEQFF.

V gene TRBV27 combines with J gene TRBJ2-3; D may be TRBD2 (5 bases). V was cut by 5 bases and J by 5 bases, with 17 bases left in between. The CDR3 spans 15 residues. Per the germline V gene, CDR1 is MNHEY and CDR2 is SMNVEV (reference sequence). CDR3 sequence (DNA): TGTGCCAGCAGTCACCCAAGTCGGGGAAGAGATACGCAGTATTTT. It specifies CASSHPSRGRDTQYF.

The chain carries TRBV19 and TRBJ2-7; D possibly matches TRBD1 or TRBD2 (5 bases each). CDR1 LNHDA and CDR2 SQIVND come from the germline V gene (reference sequence). The CDR3 length is 14 residues. Trimming pared 1 base from V and 2 bases from J, leaving 9 bases between. The CDR3 DNA reads TGTGCCAGTAGTATAGGAGGGGTTGCCTACGAGCAGTACTTC. It encodes CASSIGGVAYEQYF. The variable domain in full, with the rest retrieved from reference TRBV19 and TRBJ2-7, is DGGITQSPKYLFRKEGQNVTLSCEQNLNHDAMYWYRQDPGQGLRLIYYSQIVNDFQKGDIAEGYSVSREKKESFPLTVTSAQKNPTAFYLCASSIGGVAYEQYFGPGTRLTVT.

The table lists this clone with a few counts. The chain recombines TRBV28 with TRBJ2-7, with D possibly being TRBD2 (5 bases). The CDR3 loop spans 15 amino acids. Per germline, CDR1 MDHEN and CDR2 SYDVKM. Trimming pared 7 bases from V and 0 bases from J, leaving 16 bases between. CDR3 nucleotide sequence: TGTGCCAGCATCACAAACAGCGGCAGCTCCTACGAGCAGTACTTC. Amino acids: CASITNSGSSYEQYF.

The chain is built from TRBV6-5 and TRBJ1-1; 8 positions match TRBD1. V gave up 0 bases and J gave up 3 bases; unmatched junction bases: 3. Germline CDR1 reads MNHEY; CDR2 reads SVGAGI. CDR3 length: 15 residues. The CDR3 coding sequence is TGTGCCAGCAGTTACTCGCACAGGGGGGACACTGAAGCTTTCTTT. It yields the protein CASSYSHRGDTEAFF.

The chain employs TRBV2 and TRBJ2-1; no reliable D call. The length of the CDR3 is 13 residues. Looked up from germline, CDR1 is SNHLY and CDR2 is FYNNEI. V lost 6 bases, J lost 4 bases, and 10 bases lay in between. The CDR3 nucleotides read TGTGCCAGCAGCCTTAAGTTTTACAATGAGCAGTTCTTC. Amino acids: CASSLKFYNEQFF.

The rearrangement joins TRBV5-1 to TRBJ2-5, with TRBD1 matching 8 bases. CDR1 and CDR2 from the germline V gene are SGHRS and YFSETQ. With V trimmed by 3 bases and J by 4 bases, 11 bases remained unmatched. The CDR3 consists of 16 residues. CDR3 coding DNA: TGCGCCAGCAGCTACGGACAGGGCCGCACTCTAGAGACCCAGTACTTC. Its translation: CASSYGQGRTLETQYF.

V gene TRBV6-1 combines with J gene TRBJ1-5, with TRBD1 identical over 8 bases. This CDR3 contains 13 residues. Trimming cost V 7 bases and J 3 bases; bases outside gene matches: 2. Germline CDR1 MNHNS, CDR2 SASEGT. Here the CDR3 DNA reads TGTGCCAGCACAGGGGGCATCAATCAGCCCCAGCATTTT. Translated: CASTGGINQPQHF.

The chain carries TRBV2 and TRBJ1-4; the match to TRBD1 covers 10 bases. Germline CDR1 reads SNHLY; CDR2 reads FYNNEI. The CDR3 runs 15 residues. After removal of 6 bases from V and 7 bases from J, the junction contained 8 bases not matched to a gene. The CDR3 DNA reads TGTGCCAGCAGGGAGACAGGGGGCTTGTTTGAAAAACTGTTTTTT. It encodes CASRETGGLFEKLFF.

This rearrangement joins TRBV25-1 to TRBJ2-7, with TRBD2 as a possible D gene (5 bases). Germline values: CDR1 MGHDK, CDR2 SYGVNS. The CDR3 extends over 15 amino acids. Trimming took 5 bases from V and 1 from J, leaving 15 bases between them. The CDR3 nucleotides read TGTGCCAGCAGTCGAGGGTGGACGGAGTCCTACGAGCAGTACTTC. It encodes CASSRGWTESYEQYF.

The V call is TRBV2, the J call TRBJ1-5; D gene ambiguous. The CDR3 sequence is 14 residues long. CDR1 and CDR2 from the germline V gene are SNHLY and FYNNEI. Between the trimmed V and J ends, which lost 0 bases and 7 bases, there was a span of 10 bases. CDR3 sequence (DNA): TGTGCCAGCAGTGAAGCTGGGAGTGTACAGCCCCAGCATTTT. Amino acid sequence: CASSEAGSVQPQHF.

For this clone: With a much larger clone just one base away, this may be a read error. The chain links TRBV7-6 to TRBJ1-2; D is unclear. The CDR3 is 12 residues long. From germline, CDR1 is SGHVS and CDR2 FNYEAQ. V was clipped by 0 bases and J by 4 bases, with 3 bases between them. The chain's CDR3 is CASSLAGYGYTF. CDR3 nucleotides: TGTGCCAGCAGCTTAGCCGGCTATGGCTACACCTTC.